The rows below give T cell receptor beta chains drawn from one sample of a study of blood T cell repertoires in COVID-19. Method: immunoSEQ multiplex PCR; TCRdb's copy keeps in-frame clones and lacks some. The table shows about 100,000 clones, with roughly 79% occurring only once. The sequencing sample was made of peripheral blood. The receptors come from a human donor in a cohort sampled during active COVID-19. CDR3s leave out the opening cysteine and the closing phenylalanine or tryptophan. Fields, in order: J gene, clone size, D gene, V gene, CDR3 protein. The D gene is left open where the match is weak. Clone size appears in some rows only: once, few, many, or a class for an expanded clone.

J: TRBJ1-2; size: few; D: TRBD1; V: TRBV7-9; CDR3: ASSSGTGEWWYGYT
J: TRBJ2-2; size: NA; D: TRBD2; V: TRBV9; CDR3: ASSVGRTSDGTGELF
J: TRBJ1-2; size: NA; D: NA; V: TRBV6-5; CDR3: ASSYRNAGNYGYT
J: TRBJ1-4; size: NA; D: NA; V: TRBV7-2; CDR3: ASSLDREVGEKLF
J: TRBJ2-3; size: NA; D: TRBD2; V: TRBV2; CDR3: ASPTGGNTDTQY
J: TRBJ1-2; size: NA; D: NA; V: TRBV28; CDR3: ASSLYSGVSRGYT
J: TRBJ1-2; size: NA; D: NA; V: TRBV27; CDR3: ASIRGGARYGYT
J: TRBJ2-2; size: NA; D: NA; V: TRBV27; CDR3: ASTPTGANTGELF
J: TRBJ2-1; size: NA; D: NA; V: TRBV3-1/TRBV3-2; CDR3: ASSQGPNEQF
J: TRBJ2-3; size: once; D: TRBD1; V: TRBV3-1/TRBV3-2; CDR3: ASSKRDRGLDTQY
J: TRBJ1-1; size: NA; D: TRBD1; V: TRBV5-1; CDR3: ASSLQGPITEAF
J: TRBJ2-1; size: NA; D: NA; V: TRBV28; CDR3: ASGGEF
J: TRBJ1-6; size: NA; D: NA; V: TRBV3-1/TRBV3-2; CDR3: ASSQALSSPLH
J: TRBJ2-5; size: NA; D: NA; V: TRBV29-1; CDR3: SVETGRRAKETQY
J: TRBJ2-7; size: few; D: NA; V: TRBV5-1; CDR3: ASSLGQLSSYEQY
J: TRBJ2-6; size: NA; D: NA; V: TRBV7-9; CDR3: ASSLVGGSGANVLT
J: TRBJ2-1; size: few; D: TRBD2; V: TRBV7-9; CDR3: ASSFPPRLAGLRNEQF
J: TRBJ1-4; size: NA; D: TRBD1; V: TRBV7-2; CDR3: ASSSQGAQGEKLF
J: TRBJ1-5; size: few; D: NA; V: TRBV5-1; CDR3: ASSLSQGQPQH
J: TRBJ1-3; size: few; D: TRBD1; V: TRBV5-6; CDR3: ASSLQGTGNTIY
J: TRBJ2-1; size: NA; D: TRBD2; V: TRBV6-5; CDR3: ASSQGTSGGNEQF
J: TRBJ1-1; size: once; D: NA; V: TRBV4-1; CDR3: ASSQTLGAHTEAF
J: TRBJ1-6; size: NA; D: TRBD1; V: TRBV18; CDR3: ASSTGGTLNSPLH
J: TRBJ2-4; size: NA; D: TRBD1; V: TRBV2; CDR3: ASSEDRGRAKNIQY
J: TRBJ2-4; size: NA; D: TRBD1; V: TRBV11-2; CDR3: ASSSPGAGGRTKNIQY
J: TRBJ1-2; size: NA; D: TRBD1; V: TRBV11-2; CDR3: ASRPSTGGYGYT
J: TRBJ2-1; size: NA; D: TRBD1; V: TRBV5-5; CDR3: ASSFRQGNEQF
J: TRBJ1-5; size: few; D: NA; V: TRBV5-6; CDR3: ASSLRSAGIQPQH
J: TRBJ2-3; size: NA; D: TRBD2; V: TRBV7-2; CDR3: ASSLGGGRTDTQY
J: TRBJ2-7; size: NA; D: NA; V: TRBV3-1/TRBV3-2; CDR3: ASSQFSSYEQY
J: TRBJ1-4; size: NA; D: TRBD1; V: TRBV27; CDR3: ASSFGTGTEKLF
J: TRBJ2-5; size: once; D: NA; V: TRBV3-1/TRBV3-2; CDR3: ASSQVTGTQY
J: TRBJ1-6; size: NA; D: NA; V: TRBV2; CDR3: ASRGGSLGSPLH
J: TRBJ2-5; size: NA; D: NA; V: TRBV11-2; CDR3: ASSLVDTYSTQY
J: TRBJ2-3; size: NA; D: NA; V: TRBV4-2; CDR3: ASSQDPSDTQY
J: TRBJ2-5; size: few; D: TRBD2; V: TRBV2; CDR3: ASSEGAQGLAGAHKKETQY
J: TRBJ2-1; size: once; D: NA; V: TRBV19; CDR3: ASSIGRFTSGEQF
J: TRBJ2-1; size: few; D: NA; V: TRBV19; CDR3: ASSPGASNEQF
J: TRBJ2-1; size: NA; D: NA; V: TRBV19; CDR3: ASRGAISRTYNEQF
J: TRBJ2-1; size: NA; D: TRBD2; V: TRBV5-1; CDR3: ASRAGETYNEQF
J: TRBJ1-3; size: NA; D: NA; V: TRBV7-9; CDR3: ASSFIGVGSGNTIY
J: TRBJ2-5; size: few; D: TRBD2; V: TRBV3-1/TRBV3-2; CDR3: ASSQAWGGRGQETQY
J: TRBJ2-7; size: few; D: NA; V: TRBV5-6; CDR3: ASSLYRSENEQY
J: TRBJ2-3; size: NA; D: NA; V: TRBV6-5; CDR3: ASSYLGTDTQY
J: TRBJ1-2; size: NA; D: NA; V: TRBV6-5; CDR3: ASSPDQGRRGYT
J: TRBJ1-4; size: NA; D: NA; V: TRBV29-1; CDR3: SVGGGATGQPEKLF
J: TRBJ2-5; size: once; D: TRBD2; V: TRBV5-1; CDR3: ASSPRPGLASETQY
J: TRBJ2-1; size: NA; D: NA; V: TRBV7-2; CDR3: ASSRSLAPNEQF
J: TRBJ1-1; size: NA; D: NA; V: TRBV28; CDR3: ASSRGTGRNTEAF
J: TRBJ2-2; size: NA; D: NA; V: TRBV18; CDR3: ASSPLTTKFGNSGELF
J: TRBJ1-4; size: NA; D: NA; V: TRBV10-2; CDR3: ASSEGVNEKLF
J: TRBJ2-5; size: once; D: NA; V: TRBV18; CDR3: ASSPQMDSQETQY
J: TRBJ2-2; size: NA; D: NA; V: TRBV18; CDR3: ASSPRAGPTNTGELF
J: TRBJ1-1; size: NA; D: TRBD1; V: TRBV2; CDR3: ASRTGGRNTEAF
J: TRBJ2-1; size: NA; D: TRBD2; V: TRBV6-4; CDR3: ASSVHGGTSRNEQF